What follows describes a single T cell receptor (beta chain). Its antigen is still unknown. Profiled with immunoSEQ multiplex PCR; TCRdb holds only in-frame clones, not every one. The sample shows roughly 51,000 clones, 79% of them seen only once. Time point noted: week 35, safety follow-up. One vaccine dose held 300 ug of mutant IDH1 20-mer peptide and came with topical imiquimod. The data derive from a study of a mutant IDH1 vaccine in newly diagnosed glioma. On the study more broadly: Former treatment meant radiotherapy, temozolomide, or both; the majority had gotten both.

V lost 2 bases to trimming and J lost 6 bases, with 25 bases between them. The CDR3 has 19 amino acids. Germline V lookup: CDR1 LGHNA, CDR2 YNFKEQ. The sequenced sample was PBMCs, obtained from a glioma patient whose treatment included an IDH1 peptide vaccine. This clonotype was sampled from a man aged 35 to 55 with glioma. The chain joins TRBV4-2 to TRBJ2-2, with TRBD1 as a possible D gene (7 bases). Here the CDR3 reads CASSQYRHGQGGGAGELFF. The DNA for the CDR3 is TGTGCCAGCAGCCAATATCGTCACGGGCAGGGGGGCGGCGCCGGGGAGCTGTTTTTT.